This T cell receptor beta chain appears in the sequencing data of a study of blood T cells in healthy people across ages (dated by TCRdb to between 2014 and 2016). Study-level background: Template switching captured roughly one uniquely barcoded TCR beta cDNA molecule per two T cells in model experiments. To track age-related changes in TCR beta repertoire diversity, the study relied on deep sequencing normalized with unique cDNA molecular identifiers. The donors were split into four age groups: young (average approximately 16 years), middle-aged (39), aged (approximately 59) and long-lived (under 90). To avoid experimental bias, donors of different ages were spread randomly across the sequencing lanes. The study analyzed two additional independent replicas of 1 million unique cDNA reads from the same blood draw for two donors, one aged 18 to 30 and one aged 80 or older. Study-level results and caveats: Bulk unsorted PBMC profiling prevented conclusive comparison of naive and antigen-experienced compartments. Estimates of total diversity based on one million sequenced T cells were considered lower bounds and underestimates. Compared with the aged group, the long-lived group had more naive CD4+ T cells, fewer expanded clones and increased TCR diversity, suggesting age selection. The CMV infection status of donors was not known, potentially confounding age-related changes in expanded clonotypes. There was a strong correlation between observed TCR beta diversity and the percentage of naive T cells measured by flow cytometry. As age increased, observed TCR beta diversity per million T cells dropped in a roughly linear way, and a significant reduction was already evident by age about 40.

As regards this clonotype: What antigen it recognizes has not been identified. Per-base qualities were not stored, and no clone one base away is much larger.

The donors were 40 or so Caucasian individuals from Russia, aged 6 to 90 years, who were systemically healthy. Around 10 milliliters of peripheral blood were collected from each donor into EDTA-treated Vacutainer tubes. Ficoll-Paque density-gradient centrifugation was used to isolate PBMCs, with at least 6 million per sample. Total RNA, at least 5 micrograms per sample, was extracted from PBMCs with Trizol reagent. The percentages of naive CD45RAhigh/CD27high T cells were determined by flow cytometry on a PBMC aliquot from every donor. For CDR1 and CDR2, the germline V gene lists SGHTA and FQGNSA. V is clipped by 5 bases and J by 2 bases, and the sequence between their germline boundaries is 17 bases long. Including cysteine and phenylalanine, the CDR3 has 16 amino acids. Only the CDR3 DNA stays, 48 bases, in frame from base 1. Library generation was performed with 5' RACE. Instrument on record: Illumina HiSeq 2500. The second PCR ran for roughly 7 to 11 cycles and used a J-beta primer mix along with a sample-barcoded 5' primer. Each TCR beta cDNA molecule received a unique molecular identifier from a template-switch 5' adaptor carrying 12 random nucleotides. Each sample yielded at least 3 million CDR3-containing paired-end reads. First-strand cDNA synthesis was performed from all RNA using the Mint cDNA synthesis kit, with priming by a TRBC-specific oligonucleotide. All cDNA was treated with uracil-DNA glycosylase and then went through a first 18-cycle PCR with the universal primers M1SS and BC2_uni_R. Regarding the original processing steps: Normalization of each sample was performed by random selection of 1 million high-quality reads, each carrying a distinct molecular identifier. Reads with shared molecular identifiers were discarded instead of being binned into consensus sequences. MiTCR, with a Q25 quality threshold and the strictest error-elimination algorithm, was used for CDR3 identification, clonotype clustering and error correction. A nonparametric unseen species model with Euler transformation was used to estimate a lower bound on total TCR beta diversity. The public reads were quality trimmed at Q25 with fastp and then assembled into clones with MiXCR by TCRdb, keeping productive beta chains. One record per CDR3 amino acid sequence lists the most common genes and DNA. The V and J calls and clone size are TCRdb's, not the authors'. This sample gives about 1.8 million distinct CDR3 sequences in total; just under 50% of them show up just once. Of the sample, approximately 2.1% falls within the top ten clones.

The sample taken for sequencing was blood. The V and J segments used are TRBV7-2 and TRBJ2-3; the D gene is perhaps TRBD1 or TRBD2, as each covers 5 bases. The receptor was derived from a middle-aged woman in good health. The CDR3 protein is CASSKTRGALTDTQYF. The sequenced DNA: TGTGCCAGCAGCAAAACTCGGGGCGCCCTCACAGATACGCAGTATTTT.